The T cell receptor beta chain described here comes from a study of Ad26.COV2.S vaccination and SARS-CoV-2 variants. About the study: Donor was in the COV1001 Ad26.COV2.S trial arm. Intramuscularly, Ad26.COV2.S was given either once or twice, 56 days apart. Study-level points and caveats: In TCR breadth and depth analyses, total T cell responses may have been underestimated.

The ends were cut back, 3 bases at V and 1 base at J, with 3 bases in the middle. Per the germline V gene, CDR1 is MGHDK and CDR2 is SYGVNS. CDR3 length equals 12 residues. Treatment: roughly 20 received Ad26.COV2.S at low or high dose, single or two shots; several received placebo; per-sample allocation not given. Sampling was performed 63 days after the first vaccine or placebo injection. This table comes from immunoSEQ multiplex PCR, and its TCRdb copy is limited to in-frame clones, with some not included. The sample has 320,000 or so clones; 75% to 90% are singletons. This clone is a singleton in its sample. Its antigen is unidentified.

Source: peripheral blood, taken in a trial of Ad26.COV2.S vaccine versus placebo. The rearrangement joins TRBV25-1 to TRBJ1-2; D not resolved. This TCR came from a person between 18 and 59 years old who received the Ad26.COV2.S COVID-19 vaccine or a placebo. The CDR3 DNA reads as TGTGCCAGCAGTGACAATAACTATGGCTACACCTTC. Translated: CASSDNNYGYTF.